This TCR beta chain was retrieved from a study of shared clonotypes between healthy human individuals. About the research overall: Participating donors consisted of a couple of women and three men aged 18 to 49. CD4 naive and CD4 memory each took three plates per donor, while CD8 naive took two and CD8 memory one.

The CDR3 spans 15 residues. V gave up 0 bases and J gave up 5 bases, with 13 bases separating them. Per germline, CDR1 SGHAT and CDR2 FQNNGV. Only in-frame clones appear in the TCRdb table, and some are missing; sequencing was by immunoSEQ multiplex PCR. The data contain roughly 2,500,000 clones, approximately 93% of them seen just once; the ten biggest clones take up approximately 0.35%. Material: naive CD4+ T cells from PBMCs. Subset described: CD45RA+ positively selected. The TCR sequence derives from a man aged 18 to 29 in good health. Some clones in this sample may be carry-over from other donors' samples. This rearrangement joins TRBV11-2 to TRBJ2-5; D is undetermined. CDR3 DNA: TGTGCCAGCAGCTTAGATTTGGTCTTTACGGAGACCCAGTACTTC. Translated, it gives CASSLDLVFTETQYF.